The TCR beta chain under discussion was sequenced for a study of blood T cell repertoires in COVID-19. Study details: Acute and convalescent COVID-19 samples came from the United States, Italy and Spain. PBMCs, B-cell-depleted T cells, or T cells were the source of the cDNA or gDNA that made up the material.

In the original workflow: Estimated nucleated cell counts came from reference gene primer amplification. The table came from immunoSEQ multiplex PCR; TCRdb's copy has only in-frame clones and leaves some out. The D gene and trimming were derived from the DNA, and the V and J assignments and clone size from that table. The sample records roughly 120,000 clones, 75% to 85% being singletons. The TCR was taken from an elderly woman with acute or convalescent COVID-19. The sequenced sample was peripheral blood.

The CDR3 reads CASSEFVFSGTGVSGNTIYF. CDR3 nucleotide sequence: TGTGCCAGCAGTGAATTCGTATTTTCGGGGACAGGGGTCTCTGGAAACACCATATATTTT. The chain couples TRBV2 to TRBJ1-3, with TRBD1 identical over 10 bases. Germline V gene sequence: CDR1 SNHLY, CDR2 FYNNEI. The CDR3 is made up of 20 amino acids. V dropped 2 bases and J dropped 0; count of bases not matched to a gene: 13.